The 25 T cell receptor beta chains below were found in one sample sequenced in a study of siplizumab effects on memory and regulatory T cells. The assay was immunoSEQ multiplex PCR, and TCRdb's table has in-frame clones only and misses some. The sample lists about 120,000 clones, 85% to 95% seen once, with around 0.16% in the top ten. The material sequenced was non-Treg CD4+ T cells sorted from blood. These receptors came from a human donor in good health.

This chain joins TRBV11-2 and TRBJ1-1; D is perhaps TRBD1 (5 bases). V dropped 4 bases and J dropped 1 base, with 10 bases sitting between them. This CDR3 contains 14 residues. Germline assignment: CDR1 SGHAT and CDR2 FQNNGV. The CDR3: CASSWGFGNTEAFF. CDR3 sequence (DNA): TGTGCCAGCAGCTGGGGCTTCGGGAACACTGAAGCTTTCTTT.

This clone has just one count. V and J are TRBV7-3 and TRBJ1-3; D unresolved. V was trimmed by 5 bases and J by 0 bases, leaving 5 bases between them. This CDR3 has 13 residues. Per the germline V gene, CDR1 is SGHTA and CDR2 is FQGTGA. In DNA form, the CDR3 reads TGTGCCAGCAGCAGAGGCTCTGGAAACACCATATATTTT. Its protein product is CASSRGSGNTIYF.

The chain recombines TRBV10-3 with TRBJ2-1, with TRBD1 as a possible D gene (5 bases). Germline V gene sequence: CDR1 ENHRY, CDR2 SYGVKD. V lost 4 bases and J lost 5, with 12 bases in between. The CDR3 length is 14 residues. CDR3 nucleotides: TGTGCCATCAGTGTCGCAGGGTACCACAATGAGCAGTTCTTC. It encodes CAISVAGYHNEQFF.

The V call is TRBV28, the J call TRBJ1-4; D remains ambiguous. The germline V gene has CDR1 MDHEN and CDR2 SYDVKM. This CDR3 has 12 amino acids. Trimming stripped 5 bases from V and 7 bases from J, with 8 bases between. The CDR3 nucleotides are TGTGCCAGCAGTCAACGAGGTGAAAAACTGTTTTTT. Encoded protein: CASSQRGEKLFF.

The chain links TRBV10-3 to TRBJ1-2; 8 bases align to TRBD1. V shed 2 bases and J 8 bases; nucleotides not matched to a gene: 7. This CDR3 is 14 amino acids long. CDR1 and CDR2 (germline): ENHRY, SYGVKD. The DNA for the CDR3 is TGTGCCATCAGTGAGAGGGGGACAGGAGGCGGCTACACCTTC. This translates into CAISERGTGGGYTF.

For the CDR3, the DNA is TGCGCCAGCAGCTTGGTGGGGGATGAGCAGTTCTTC. Protein sequence: CASSLVGDEQFF. The chain carries TRBV5-1 and TRBJ2-1; D assignment may be TRBD1 or TRBD2 (5 bases each). Germline V gene sequence: CDR1 SGHRS, CDR2 YFSETQ. V was cut by 0 bases and J by 8 bases, with 6 bases left in between. CDR3 length: 12 residues.

The CDR3 here is CASSRTSDEQFF. The CDR3 DNA reads TGTGCCAGCAGTCGGACTAGCGATGAGCAGTTCTTC. This chain connects TRBV6-5 to TRBJ2-1; 9 nucleotides align to TRBD2. V lost 5 bases to trimming and J lost 8 bases; unmatched junction nucleotides: 1. Germline CDR1 MNHEY, CDR2 SVGAGI. The CDR3 extends over 12 amino acids.

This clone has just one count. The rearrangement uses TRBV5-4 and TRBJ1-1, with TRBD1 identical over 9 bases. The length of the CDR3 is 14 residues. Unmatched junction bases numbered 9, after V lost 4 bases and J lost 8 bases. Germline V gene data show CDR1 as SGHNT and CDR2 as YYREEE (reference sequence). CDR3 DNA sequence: TGTGCCAGCAGCGGACCGGGACAGGGCACGGAAGCTTTCTTT. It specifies CASSGPGQGTEAFF.

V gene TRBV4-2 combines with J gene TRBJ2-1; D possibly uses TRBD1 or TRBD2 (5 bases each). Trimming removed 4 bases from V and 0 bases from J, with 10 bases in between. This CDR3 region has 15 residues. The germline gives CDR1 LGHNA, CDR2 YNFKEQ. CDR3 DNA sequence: TGTGCCAGCAGCCCCACCGGGACCTCCTACAATGAGCAGTTCTTC. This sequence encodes CASSPTGTSYNEQFF.

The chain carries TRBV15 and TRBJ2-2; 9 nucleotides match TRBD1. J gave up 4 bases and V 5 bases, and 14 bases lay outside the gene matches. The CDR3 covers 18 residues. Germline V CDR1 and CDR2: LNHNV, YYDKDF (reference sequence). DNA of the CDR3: TGTGCCACCAGCGAGACCCGACAGGGGGACCGAGTCACCGGGGAGCTGTTTTTT. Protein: CATSETRQGDRVTGELFF.

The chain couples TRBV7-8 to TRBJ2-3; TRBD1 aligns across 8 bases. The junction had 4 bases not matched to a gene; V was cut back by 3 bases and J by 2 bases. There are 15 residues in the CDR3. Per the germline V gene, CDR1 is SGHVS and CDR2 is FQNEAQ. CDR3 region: CASSFLTGDTDTQYF. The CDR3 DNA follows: TGTGCCAGCAGCTTCCTGACAGGGGACACAGATACGCAGTATTTT.

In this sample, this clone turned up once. In DNA, the CDR3 is TGCGCCAGCAGCCTGGACACCCAGGGAACCGGGGAGCTGTTTTTT. Translated: CASSLDTQGTGELFF. The chain has TRBV5-1 and TRBJ2-2; D possibly corresponds to TRBD1 (5 bases). Germline V gene sequence: CDR1 SGHRS, CDR2 YFSETQ. V dropped 4 bases and J dropped 5 bases, with 15 bases sitting between them. There are 15 residues in the CDR3.

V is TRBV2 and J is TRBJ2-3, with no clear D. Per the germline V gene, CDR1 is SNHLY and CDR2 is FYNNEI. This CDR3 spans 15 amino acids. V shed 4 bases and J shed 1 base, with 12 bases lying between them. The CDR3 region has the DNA TGTGCCAGCAGTGTTTTGAGTTCAGGCACAGATACGCAGTATTTT. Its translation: CASSVLSSGTDTQYF.

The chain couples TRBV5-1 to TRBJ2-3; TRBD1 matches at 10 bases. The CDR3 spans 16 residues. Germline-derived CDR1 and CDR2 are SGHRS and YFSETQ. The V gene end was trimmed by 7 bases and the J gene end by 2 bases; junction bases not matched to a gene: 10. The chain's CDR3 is CASGATTGGITDTQYF. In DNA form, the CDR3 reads TGCGCCAGCGGTGCTACGACAGGGGGCATCACAGATACGCAGTATTTT.

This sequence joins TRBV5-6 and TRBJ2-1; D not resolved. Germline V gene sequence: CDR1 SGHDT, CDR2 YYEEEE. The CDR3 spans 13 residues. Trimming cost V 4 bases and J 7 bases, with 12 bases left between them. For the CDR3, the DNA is TGTGCCAGCAGCCGTAATTTAGGGAATGAGCAGTTCTTC. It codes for CASSRNLGNEQFF.

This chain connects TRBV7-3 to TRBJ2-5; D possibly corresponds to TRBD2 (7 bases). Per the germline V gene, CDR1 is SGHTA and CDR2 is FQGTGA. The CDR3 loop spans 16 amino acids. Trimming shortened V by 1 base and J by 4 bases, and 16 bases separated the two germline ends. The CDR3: CASSLNPRRGGETQYF. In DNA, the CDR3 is TGTGCCAGCAGCTTAAACCCCCGAAGGGGGGGAGAGACCCAGTACTTC.

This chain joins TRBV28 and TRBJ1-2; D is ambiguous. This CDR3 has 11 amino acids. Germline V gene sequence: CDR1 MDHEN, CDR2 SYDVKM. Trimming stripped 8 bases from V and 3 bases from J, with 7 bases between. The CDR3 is CASFGYYGYTF. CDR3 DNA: TGTGCCAGCTTCGGATACTATGGCTACACCTTC.

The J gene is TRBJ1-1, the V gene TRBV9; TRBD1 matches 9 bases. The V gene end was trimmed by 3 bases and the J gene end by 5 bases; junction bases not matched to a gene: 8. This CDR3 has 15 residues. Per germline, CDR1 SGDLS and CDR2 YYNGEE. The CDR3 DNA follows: TGTGCCAGCAGCGACCAACAGGGGGCTGAGACTGAAGCTTTCTTT. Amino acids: CASSDQQGAETEAFF.

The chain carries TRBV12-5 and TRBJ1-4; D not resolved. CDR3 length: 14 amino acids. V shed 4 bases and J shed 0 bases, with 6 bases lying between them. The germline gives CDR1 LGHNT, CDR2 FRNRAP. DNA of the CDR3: TGTGCTAGTGGTTACAGTGCAACTAATGAAAAACTGTTTTTT. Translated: CASGYSATNEKLFF.

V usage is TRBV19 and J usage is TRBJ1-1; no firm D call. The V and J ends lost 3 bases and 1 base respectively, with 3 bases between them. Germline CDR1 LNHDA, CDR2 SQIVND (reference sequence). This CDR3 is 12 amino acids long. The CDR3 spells CASSIQNTEAFF. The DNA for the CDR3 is TGTGCCAGTAGTATCCAGAACACTGAAGCTTTCTTT.

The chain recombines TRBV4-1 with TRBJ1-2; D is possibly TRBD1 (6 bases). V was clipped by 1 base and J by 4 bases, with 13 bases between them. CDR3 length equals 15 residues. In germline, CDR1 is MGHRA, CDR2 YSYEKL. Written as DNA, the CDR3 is TGCGCCAGCAGCCAAGCTGTGAGGGGGATCTATGGCTACACCTTC. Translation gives CASSQAVRGIYGYTF.

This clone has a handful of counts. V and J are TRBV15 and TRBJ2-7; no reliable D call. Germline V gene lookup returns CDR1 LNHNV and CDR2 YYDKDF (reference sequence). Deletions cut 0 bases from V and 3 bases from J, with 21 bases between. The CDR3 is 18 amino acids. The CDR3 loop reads CATSRDSIGRMGDYEQYF. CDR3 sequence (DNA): TGTGCCACCAGCAGAGATTCTATTGGTCGGATGGGCGACTACGAGCAGTACTTC.

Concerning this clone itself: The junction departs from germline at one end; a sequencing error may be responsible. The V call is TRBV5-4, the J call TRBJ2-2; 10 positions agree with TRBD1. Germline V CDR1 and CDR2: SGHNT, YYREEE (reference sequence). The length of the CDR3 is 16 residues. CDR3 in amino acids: CASSPRDRGNTGELFF. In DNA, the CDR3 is TGCGCCAGCAGCCCCAGGGACAGGGGAAACACCGGGGAGCTGTTTTTT.

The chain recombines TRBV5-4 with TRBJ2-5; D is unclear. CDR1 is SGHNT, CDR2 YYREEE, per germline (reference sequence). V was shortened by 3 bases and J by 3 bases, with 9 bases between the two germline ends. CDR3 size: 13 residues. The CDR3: CASSSTIEETQYF. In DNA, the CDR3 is TGTGCCAGCAGCTCAACTATCGAAGAGACCCAGTACTTC.

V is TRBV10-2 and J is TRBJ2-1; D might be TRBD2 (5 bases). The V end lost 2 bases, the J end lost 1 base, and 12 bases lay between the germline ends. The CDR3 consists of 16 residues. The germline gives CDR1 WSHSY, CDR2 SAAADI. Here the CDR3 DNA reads TGCGCCAGCAGTGAGGAGGCGGGTTTTTCCTACAATGAGCAGTTCTTC. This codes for CASSEEAGFSYNEQFF.